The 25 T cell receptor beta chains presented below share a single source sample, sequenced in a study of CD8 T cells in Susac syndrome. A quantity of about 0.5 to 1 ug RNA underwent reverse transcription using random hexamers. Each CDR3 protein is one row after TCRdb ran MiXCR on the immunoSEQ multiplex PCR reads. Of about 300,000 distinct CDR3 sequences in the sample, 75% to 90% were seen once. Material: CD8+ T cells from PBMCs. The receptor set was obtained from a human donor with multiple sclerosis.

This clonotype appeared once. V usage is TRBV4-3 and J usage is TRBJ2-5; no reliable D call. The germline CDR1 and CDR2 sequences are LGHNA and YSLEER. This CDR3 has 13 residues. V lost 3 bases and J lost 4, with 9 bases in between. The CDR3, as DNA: TGCGCCAGCAGCCAGCGATTCAGAGAGACCCAGTACTTC. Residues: CASSQRFRETQYF.

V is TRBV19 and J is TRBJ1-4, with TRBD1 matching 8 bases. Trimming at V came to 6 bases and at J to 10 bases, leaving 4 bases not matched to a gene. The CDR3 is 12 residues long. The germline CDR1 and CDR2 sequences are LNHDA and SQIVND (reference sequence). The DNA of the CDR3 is TGTGCCAGTAGGGGTGGACAGGGAAAACTGTTTTTT. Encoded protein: CASRGGQGKLFF.

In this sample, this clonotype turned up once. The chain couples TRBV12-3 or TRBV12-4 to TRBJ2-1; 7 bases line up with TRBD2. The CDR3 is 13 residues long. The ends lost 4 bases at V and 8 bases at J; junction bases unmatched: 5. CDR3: CASSWGLADEQFF. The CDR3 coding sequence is TGTGCCAGCAGTTGGGGTCTAGCGGATGAGCAGTTCTTC.

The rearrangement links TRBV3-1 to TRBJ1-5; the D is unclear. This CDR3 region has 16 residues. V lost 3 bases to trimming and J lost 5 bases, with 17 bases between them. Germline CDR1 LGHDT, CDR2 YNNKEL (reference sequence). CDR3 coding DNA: TGTGCCAGCAGCCAGTCGACGGCGGACCCAGATCAGCCCCAGCATTTT. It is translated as CASSQSTADPDQPQHF. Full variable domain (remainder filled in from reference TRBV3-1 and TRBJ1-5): DTAVSQTPKYLVTQMGNDKSIKCEQNLGHDTMYWYKQDSKKFLKIMFSYNNKELIINETVPNRFSPKSPDKAHLNLHINSLELGDSAVYFCASSQSTADPDQPQHFGDGTRLSIL.

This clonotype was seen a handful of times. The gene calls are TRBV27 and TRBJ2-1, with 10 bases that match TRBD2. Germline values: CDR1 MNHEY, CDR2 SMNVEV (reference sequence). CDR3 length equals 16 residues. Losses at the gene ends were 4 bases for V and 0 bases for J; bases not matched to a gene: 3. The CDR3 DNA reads TGTGCCAGCAGTTCTCCTAGCGGGAGCTCCTACAATGAGCAGTTCTTC. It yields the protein CASSSPSGSSYNEQFF.

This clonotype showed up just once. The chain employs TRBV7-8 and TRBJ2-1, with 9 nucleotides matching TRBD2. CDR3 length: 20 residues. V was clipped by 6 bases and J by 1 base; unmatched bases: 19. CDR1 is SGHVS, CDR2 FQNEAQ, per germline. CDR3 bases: TGTGCCAGCAGGATGCGGGCGACTAGCGGCCTGCTCCTGTCCTACAATGAGCAGTTCTTC. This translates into CASRMRATSGLLLSYNEQFF.

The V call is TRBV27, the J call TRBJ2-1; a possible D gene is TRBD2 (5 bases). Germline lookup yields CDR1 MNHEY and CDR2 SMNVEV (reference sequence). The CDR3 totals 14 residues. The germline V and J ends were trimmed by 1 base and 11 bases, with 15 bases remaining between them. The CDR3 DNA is TGTGCCAGCAGTTTATTCCCAGGTGGGAGTAAGCAGTTCTTC. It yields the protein CASSLFPGGSKQFF.

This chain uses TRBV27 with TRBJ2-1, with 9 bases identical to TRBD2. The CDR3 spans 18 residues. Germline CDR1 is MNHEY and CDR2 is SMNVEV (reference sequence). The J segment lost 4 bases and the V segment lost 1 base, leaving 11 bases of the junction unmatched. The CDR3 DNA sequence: TGTGCCAGCAGTTTATTTGCCGGGGCGGGAGGGGTTTACAATGAGCAGTTCTTC. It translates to CASSLFAGAGGVYNEQFF.

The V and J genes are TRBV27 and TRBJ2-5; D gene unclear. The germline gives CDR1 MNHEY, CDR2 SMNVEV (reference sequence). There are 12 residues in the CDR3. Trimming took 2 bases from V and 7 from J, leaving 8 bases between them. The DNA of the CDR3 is TGTGCCAGCAGTTTAAACGGTGGGACCCAGTACTTC. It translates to CASSLNGGTQYF.

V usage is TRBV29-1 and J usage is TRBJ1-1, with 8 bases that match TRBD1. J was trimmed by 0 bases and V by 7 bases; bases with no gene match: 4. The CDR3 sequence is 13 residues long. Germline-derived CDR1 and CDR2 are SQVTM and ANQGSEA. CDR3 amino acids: CSDATGVNTEAFF. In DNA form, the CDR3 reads TGCAGCGACGCGACAGGGGTGAACACTGAAGCTTTCTTT.

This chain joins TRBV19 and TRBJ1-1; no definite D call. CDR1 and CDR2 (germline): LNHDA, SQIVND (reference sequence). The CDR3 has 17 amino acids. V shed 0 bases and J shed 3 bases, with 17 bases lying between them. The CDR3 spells CASSIDQWRLEDTEAFF. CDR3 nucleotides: TGTGCCAGTAGTATAGATCAATGGAGGTTGGAGGACACTGAAGCTTTCTTT.

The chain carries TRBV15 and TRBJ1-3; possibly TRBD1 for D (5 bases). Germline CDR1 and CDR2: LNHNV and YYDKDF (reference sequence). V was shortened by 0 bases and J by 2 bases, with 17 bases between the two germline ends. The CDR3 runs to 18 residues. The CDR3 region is CATSREGGSGDAGNTIYF. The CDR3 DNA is TGTGCCACCAGCAGAGAGGGGGGTTCGGGCGACGCTGGAAACACCATATATTTT.

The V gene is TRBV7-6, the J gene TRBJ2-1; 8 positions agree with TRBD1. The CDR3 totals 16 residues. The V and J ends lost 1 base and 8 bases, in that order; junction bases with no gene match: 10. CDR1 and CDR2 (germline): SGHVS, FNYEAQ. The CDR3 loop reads CASSLGAGGLVDEQFF. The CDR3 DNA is TGTGCCAGCAGCTTAGGGGCAGGGGGCCTCGTCGATGAGCAGTTCTTC.

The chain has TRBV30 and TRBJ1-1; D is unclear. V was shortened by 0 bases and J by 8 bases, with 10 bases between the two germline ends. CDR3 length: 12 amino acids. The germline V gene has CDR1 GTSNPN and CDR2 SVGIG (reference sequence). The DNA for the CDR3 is TGTGCCTGGAGTGTAGACTCCAGGGAAGCTTTCTTT. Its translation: CAWSVDSREAFF.

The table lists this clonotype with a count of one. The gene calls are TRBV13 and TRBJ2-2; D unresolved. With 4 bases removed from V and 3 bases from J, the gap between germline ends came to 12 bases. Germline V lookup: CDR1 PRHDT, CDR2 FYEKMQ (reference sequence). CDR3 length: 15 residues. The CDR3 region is CASSSVRVDTGELFF. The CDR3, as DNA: TGTGCCAGCAGCTCGGTTCGGGTCGACACCGGGGAGCTGTTTTTT.

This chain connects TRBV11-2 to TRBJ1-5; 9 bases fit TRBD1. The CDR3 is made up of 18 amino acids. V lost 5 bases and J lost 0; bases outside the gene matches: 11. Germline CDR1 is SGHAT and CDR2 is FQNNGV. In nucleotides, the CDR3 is TGTGCCAGCAGCGGAGGAACAGGGGGCGCCTATAGCAATCAGCCCCAGCATTTT. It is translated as CASSGGTGGAYSNQPQHF.

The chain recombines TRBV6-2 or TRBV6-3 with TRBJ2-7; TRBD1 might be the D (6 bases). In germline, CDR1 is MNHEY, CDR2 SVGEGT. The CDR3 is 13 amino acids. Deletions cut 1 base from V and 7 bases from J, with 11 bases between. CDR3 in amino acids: CASSYFSTGEQYF. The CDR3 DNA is TGTGCCAGCAGTTACTTTTCAACAGGGGAGCAGTACTTC.

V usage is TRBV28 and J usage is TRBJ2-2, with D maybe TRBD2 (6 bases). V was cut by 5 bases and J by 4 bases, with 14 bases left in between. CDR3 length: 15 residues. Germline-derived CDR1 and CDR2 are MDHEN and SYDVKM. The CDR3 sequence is CASSRGIGGTGELFF. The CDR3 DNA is TGTGCCAGCAGTCGGGGGATTGGGGGCACCGGGGAGCTGTTTTTT.

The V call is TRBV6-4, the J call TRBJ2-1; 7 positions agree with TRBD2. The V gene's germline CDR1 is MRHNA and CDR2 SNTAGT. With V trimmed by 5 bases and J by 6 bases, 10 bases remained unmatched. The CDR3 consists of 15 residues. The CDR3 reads CASSRGLTGGNEQFF. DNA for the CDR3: TGTGCCAGCAGTCGGGGCCTAACGGGGGGCAATGAGCAGTTCTTC.

The CDR3 nucleotides read TGTGCCAGCAGCCCCCGAGCGGGAGGCCCCATTTACGAGCAGTACTTC. This gives the protein CASSPRAGGPIYEQYF. This chain joins TRBV28 and TRBJ2-7; 9 bases map to TRBD2. The V gene's germline CDR1 is MDHEN and CDR2 SYDVKM. The CDR3 spans 16 residues. After removal of 6 bases from V and 4 bases from J, the junction contained 13 bases not matched to a gene.

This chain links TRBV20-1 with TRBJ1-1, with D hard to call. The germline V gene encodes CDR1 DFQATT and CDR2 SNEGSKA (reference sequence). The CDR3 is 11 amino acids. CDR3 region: CNGVVNTEAFF. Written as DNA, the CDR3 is TGCAATGGGGTGGTGAACACTGAAGCTTTCTTT.

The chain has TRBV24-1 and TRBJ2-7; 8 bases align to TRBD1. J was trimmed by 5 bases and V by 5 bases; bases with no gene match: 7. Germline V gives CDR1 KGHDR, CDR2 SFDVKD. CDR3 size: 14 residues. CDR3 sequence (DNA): TGTGCCACCAGTGGTGGACAGGGTGAAGACGAGCAGTACTTC. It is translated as CATSGGQGEDEQYF.

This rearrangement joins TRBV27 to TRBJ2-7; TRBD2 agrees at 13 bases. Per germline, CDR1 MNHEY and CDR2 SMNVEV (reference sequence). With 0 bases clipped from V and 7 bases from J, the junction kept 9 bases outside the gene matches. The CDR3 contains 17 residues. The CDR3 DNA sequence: TGTGCCAGCAGTTTATCGACCGGGACTAGCGGGGTCGGGGAGCAGTACTTC. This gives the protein CASSLSTGTSGVGEQYF.

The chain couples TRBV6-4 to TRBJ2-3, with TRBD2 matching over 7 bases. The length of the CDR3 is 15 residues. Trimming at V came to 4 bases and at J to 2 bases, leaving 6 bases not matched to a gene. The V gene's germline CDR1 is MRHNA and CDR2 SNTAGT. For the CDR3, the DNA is TGTGCCAGCAGTGGCGGGAGTAGCGACACAGATACGCAGTATTTT. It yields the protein CASSGGSSDTDTQYF.

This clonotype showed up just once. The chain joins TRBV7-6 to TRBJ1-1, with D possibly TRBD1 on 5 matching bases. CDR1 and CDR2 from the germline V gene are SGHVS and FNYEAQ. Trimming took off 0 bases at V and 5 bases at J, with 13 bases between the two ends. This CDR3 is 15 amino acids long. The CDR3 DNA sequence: TGTGCCAGCAGCTTAGCCTCCGGGGGGGGGACTGAAGCTTTCTTT. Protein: CASSLASGGGTEAFF.